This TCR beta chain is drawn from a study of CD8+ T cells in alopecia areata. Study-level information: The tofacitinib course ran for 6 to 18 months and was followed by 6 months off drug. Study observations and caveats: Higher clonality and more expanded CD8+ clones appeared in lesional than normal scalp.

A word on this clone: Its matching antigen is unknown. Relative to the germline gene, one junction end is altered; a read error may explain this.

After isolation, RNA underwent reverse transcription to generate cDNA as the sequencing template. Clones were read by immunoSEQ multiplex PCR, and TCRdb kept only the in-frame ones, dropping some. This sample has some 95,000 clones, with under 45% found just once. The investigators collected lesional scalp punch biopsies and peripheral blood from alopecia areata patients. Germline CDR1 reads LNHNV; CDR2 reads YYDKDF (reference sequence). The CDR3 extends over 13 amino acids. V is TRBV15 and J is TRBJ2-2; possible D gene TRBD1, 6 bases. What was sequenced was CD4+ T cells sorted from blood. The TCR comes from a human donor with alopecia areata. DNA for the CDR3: TGTGCCATCCAGGACAGCAACACGGGGGAGCTGTTTTTT. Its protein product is CAIQDSNTGELFF.